In its sample, the clone carrying this T cell receptor beta chain was seen a few times. Its antigen is currently unknown. The data originate from a study of T-cell memory formation after mild COVID-19. Overall study results and limits: That cross-reactive memory joined was suggested by some responding clones appearing in pre-infection memory. CD4+ clones that contracted lay mainly in CM and EM; CD8+ ones lay in EMRA.

Amplification by 5'RACE using constant-segment primers produced TCR alpha and TCR beta cDNA libraries that carried sample barcodes and UMIs. TCRdb analysed the 5' RACE reads with MiXCR anew, one entry per CDR3 protein. Of 250,000 to 300,000 distinct CDR3 sequences in the sample, 15% to 20% were seen once. CDR1 DFQATT and CDR2 SNEGSKA come from the germline V gene (reference sequence). V gave up 1 base and J gave up 0 bases; unmatched junction bases: 3. CDR3 length: 14 residues. The material sequenced was PBMCs or a T cell subset sorted from them (not recorded which). The rearrangement links TRBV20-1 to TRBJ2-7; 7 positions agree with TRBD1. The origin of this receptor is a man aged 18-30 years who had mild COVID-19 (a few samples of this study predate the infection). Cell type and time point are not known. CDR3 residues: CSARGGTASYEQYF. The CDR3, as DNA: TGCAGTGCTAGAGGTGGGACAGCCTCCTACGAGCAGTACTTC.